The rows below give T cell receptor beta chains drawn from one sample of a study of CD8 T cells in Susac syndrome. TCRdb ran MiXCR on the immunoSEQ multiplex PCR reads and lists one entry per CDR3 protein. This sample has about 430,000 distinct CDR3 sequences, with more than 80% found just once. Source material: CD8+ T cells from PBMCs. The source of these receptors is a human donor with multiple sclerosis. CDR3s include the opening cysteine and the closing phenylalanine or tryptophan. Each record gives: J gene, D gene, clone size, V gene, CDR3 protein, CDR3 DNA. A D gene is named only where the DNA matches it firmly. Clone size appears in some rows only: once, few, many, or a class for an expanded clone.

J: TRBJ1-2
D: TRBD1
size: .
V: TRBV7-2
CDR3: CASSAGQASNYGYTF
DNA: TGTGCCAGCAGCGCCGGACAGGCATCAAACTATGGCTACACCTTC

J: TRBJ2-7
D: .
size: .
V: TRBV10-1
CDR3: CASSDEDSTYEQYF
DNA: TGCGCCAGCAGTGATGAGGACAGTACCTACGAGCAGTACTTC

J: TRBJ2-7
D: .
size: .
V: TRBV11-2
CDR3: CASNLFRGHYEQYF
DNA: TGTGCCAGCAACTTATTCAGGGGTCACTACGAGCAGTACTTC

J: TRBJ2-3
D: .
size: .
V: TRBV16
CDR3: CASSQSPGTDTQYF
DNA: TGTGCCAGCAGCCAATCACCCGGCACAGATACGCAGTATTTT

J: TRBJ2-2
D: .
size: .
V: TRBV6-2/TRBV6-3
CDR3: CASDTAAGELFF
DNA: TGTGCCAGCGACACCGCGGCCGGGGAGCTGTTTTTT

J: TRBJ2-1
D: TRBD2
size: .
V: TRBV20-1
CDR3: CSARPGPRTSGGAILYEQFF
DNA: TGCAGTGCTAGACCCGGGCCAAGGACTAGCGGGGGGGCGATACTATATGAGCAGTTCTTC

J: TRBJ2-1
D: TRBD1
size: .
V: TRBV6-4
CDR3: CASSLGTGPNNEQFF
DNA: TGTGCCAGCAGCCTCGGGACAGGTCCTAACAATGAGCAGTTCTTC

J: TRBJ2-1
D: .
size: .
V: TRBV14
CDR3: CASSQVPGAYNEQFF
DNA: TGTGCCAGCAGCCAAGTCCCAGGGGCCTACAATGAGCAGTTCTTC

J: TRBJ1-1
D: TRBD1
size: .
V: TRBV19
CDR3: CASRWKGAKTEAFF
DNA: TGTGCCAGTAGGTGGAAGGGGGCAAAAACTGAAGCTTTCTTT

J: TRBJ2-7
D: .
size: .
V: TRBV5-1
CDR3: CASSLGDKRPYEQYF
DNA: TGCGCCAGCAGCCTAGGGGACAAGCGACCCTACGAGCAGTACTTC

J: TRBJ1-1
D: .
size: .
V: TRBV5-1
CDR3: CASSLHPDTEAFF
DNA: TGCGCCAGCAGCTTGCACCCCGACACTGAAGCTTTCTTT

J: TRBJ1-1
D: .
size: .
V: TRBV7-9
CDR3: CASSLAPGALKEAFF
DNA: TGTGCCAGCAGCTTAGCTCCAGGGGCTCTGAAAGAAGCTTTCTTT

J: TRBJ2-7
D: TRBD1
size: .
V: TRBV29-1
CDR3: CSAEQGDSYEQYF
DNA: TGCAGCGCGGAACAGGGGGATTCCTACGAGCAGTACTTC

J: TRBJ2-7
D: TRBD1
size: once
V: TRBV20-1
CDR3: CSASGQDSVYEQYF
DNA: TGCAGTGCCTCAGGACAGGATTCCGTCTACGAGCAGTACTTC

J: TRBJ1-1
D: .
size: .
V: TRBV6-4
CDR3: CASSDGFQGRTEAFF
DNA: TGTGCCAGCAGTGATGGGTTCCAGGGAAGGACTGAAGCTTTCTTT

J: TRBJ1-1
D: .
size: .
V: TRBV7-9
CDR3: CASSLVASWTEAFF
DNA: TGTGCCAGCAGCTTAGTAGCCAGTTGGACTGAAGCTTTCTTT

J: TRBJ2-1
D: TRBD2
size: .
V: TRBV9
CDR3: CASSVPSGGGSGTEQFF
DNA: TGTGCCAGCAGCGTACCGTCCGGTGGCGGGAGCGGGACTGAGCAGTTCTTC

J: TRBJ2-7
D: TRBD1
size: once
V: TRBV3-1
CDR3: CASSQDSGQGYEQYF
DNA: TGTGCCAGCAGCCAAGATTCCGGACAGGGCTACGAGCAGTACTTC

J: TRBJ1-1
D: .
size: .
V: TRBV4-1
CDR3: CASSQDRGFTEAFF
DNA: TGCGCCAGCAGCCAAGATAGGGGGTTTACTGAAGCTTTCTTT

J: TRBJ1-5
D: .
size: once
V: TRBV27
CDR3: CASSLSGIRPQHF
DNA: TGTGCCAGCAGTTTGTCGGGAATCCGGCCCCAGCATTTT

J: TRBJ1-5
D: TRBD1
size: .
V: TRBV30
CDR3: CAWSTGAGNQPQHF
DNA: TGTGCCTGGAGTACAGGGGCGGGCAATCAGCCCCAGCATTTT

J: TRBJ2-7
D: .
size: once
V: TRBV30
CDR3: CAWTGGTAPTYEQYF
DNA: TGTGCCTGGACCGGAGGGACAGCCCCGACCTACGAGCAGTACTTC

J: TRBJ2-3
D: TRBD2
size: once
V: TRBV28
CDR3: CASSSAGDPDTQYF
DNA: TGTGCCAGCAGTTCTGCGGGAGACCCAGATACGCAGTATTTT

J: TRBJ2-3
D: .
size: .
V: TRBV9
CDR3: CASSPRTVTSTDTQYF
DNA: TGTGCCAGCAGCCCAAGGACTGTTACTAGCACAGATACGCAGTATTTT

J: TRBJ1-3
D: TRBD1
size: .
V: TRBV30
CDR3: CAWSARTGRGPGGNTIYF
DNA: TGTGCCTGGAGTGCACGGACAGGGAGGGGTCCTGGTGGAAACACCATATATTTT

J: TRBJ2-2
D: .
size: .
V: TRBV3-1
CDR3: CASSQAAGATGELFF
DNA: TGTGCCAGCAGCCAAGCCGCAGGGGCCACCGGGGAGCTGTTTTTT